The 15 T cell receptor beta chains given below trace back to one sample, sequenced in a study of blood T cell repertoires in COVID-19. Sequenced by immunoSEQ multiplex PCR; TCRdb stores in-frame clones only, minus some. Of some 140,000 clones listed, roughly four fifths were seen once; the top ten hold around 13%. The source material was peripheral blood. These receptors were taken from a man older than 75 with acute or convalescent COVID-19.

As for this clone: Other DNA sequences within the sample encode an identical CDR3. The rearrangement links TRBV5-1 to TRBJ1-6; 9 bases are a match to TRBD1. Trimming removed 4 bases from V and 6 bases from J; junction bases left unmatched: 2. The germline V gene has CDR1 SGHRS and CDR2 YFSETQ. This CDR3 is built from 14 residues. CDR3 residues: CASSPGQGNSPLHF. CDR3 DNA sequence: TGCGCCAGCAGCCCGGGACAGGGTAATTCACCCCTCCACTTT.

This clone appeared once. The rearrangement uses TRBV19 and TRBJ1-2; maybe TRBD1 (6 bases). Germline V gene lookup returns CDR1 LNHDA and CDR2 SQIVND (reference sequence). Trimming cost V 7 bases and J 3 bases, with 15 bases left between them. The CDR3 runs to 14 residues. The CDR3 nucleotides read TGTGCCAGTACTAACAGGGCGTCGGACTATGGCTACACCTTC. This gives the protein CASTNRASDYGYTF.

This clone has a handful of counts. The CDR3 here is CASSLAAGQPQHF. The CDR3 nucleotides read TGTGCCAGCAGTTTGGCAGCGGGTCAGCCCCAGCATTTT. The chain has TRBV12-3 or TRBV12-4 and TRBJ1-5; D unclear. Trimming left V 3 bases short and J 6 bases short, with 9 bases between. CDR3 length: 13 residues.

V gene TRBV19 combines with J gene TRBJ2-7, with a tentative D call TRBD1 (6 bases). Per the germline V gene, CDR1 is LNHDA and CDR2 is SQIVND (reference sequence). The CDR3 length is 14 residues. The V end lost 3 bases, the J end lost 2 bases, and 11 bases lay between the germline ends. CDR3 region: CASSIRQEPYEQYF. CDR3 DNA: TGTGCCAGTAGTATCCGACAGGAGCCCTACGAGCAGTACTTC.

DNA of the CDR3: TGTGCCAGTAGTATAATTACAGGGTTTCGTGATTCCGGAAACACCATATATTTT. Protein product: CASSIITGFRDSGNTIYF. This chain links TRBV19 with TRBJ1-3, with a weak D call TRBD1 (6 bases). CDR1 is LNHDA, CDR2 SQIVND, per germline (reference sequence). The CDR3 runs 18 residues. V was cut by 2 bases and J by 4 bases, with 21 bases left in between.

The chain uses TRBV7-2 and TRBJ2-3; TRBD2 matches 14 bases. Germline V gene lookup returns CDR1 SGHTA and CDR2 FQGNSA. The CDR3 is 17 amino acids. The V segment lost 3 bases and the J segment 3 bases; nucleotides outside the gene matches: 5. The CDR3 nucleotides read TGTGCCAGCAGCTTTTGGACTAGCGGGGGGATAACAGATACGCAGTATTTT. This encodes CASSFWTSGGITDTQYF.

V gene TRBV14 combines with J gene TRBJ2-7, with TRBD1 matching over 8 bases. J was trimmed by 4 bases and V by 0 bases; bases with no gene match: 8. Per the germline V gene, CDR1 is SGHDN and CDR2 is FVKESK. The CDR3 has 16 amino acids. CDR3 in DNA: TGTGCCAGCAGCCAAGACTCGCAGGGGGCGAAATACGAGCAGTACTTC. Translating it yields CASSQDSQGAKYEQYF.

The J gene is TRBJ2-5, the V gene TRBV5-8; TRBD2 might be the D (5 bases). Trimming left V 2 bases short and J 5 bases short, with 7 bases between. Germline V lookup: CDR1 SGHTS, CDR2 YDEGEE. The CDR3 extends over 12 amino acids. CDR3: CASSLTGETQYF. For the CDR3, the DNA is TGTGCCAGCAGCTTAACGGGGGAGACCCAGTACTTC.

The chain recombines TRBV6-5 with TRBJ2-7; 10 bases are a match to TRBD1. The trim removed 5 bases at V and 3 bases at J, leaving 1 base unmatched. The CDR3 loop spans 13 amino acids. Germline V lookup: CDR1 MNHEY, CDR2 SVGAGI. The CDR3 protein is CASSRDRGYEQYF. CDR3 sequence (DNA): TGTGCCAGCAGTAGGGACAGGGGCTACGAGCAGTACTTC.

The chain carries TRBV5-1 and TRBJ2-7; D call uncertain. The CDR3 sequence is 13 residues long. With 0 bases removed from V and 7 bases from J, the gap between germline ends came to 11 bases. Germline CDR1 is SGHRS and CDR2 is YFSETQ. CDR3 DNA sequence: TGCGCCAGCAGCTTGGCCGAGACTGGTGAGCAGTACTTC. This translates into CASSLAETGEQYF.

The DNA of the CDR3 is TGTGCCAGCAGCTCCGGGGTACAAGAGACCCAGTACTTC. Protein product: CASSSGVQETQYF. V and J are TRBV7-3 and TRBJ2-5; a possible D gene is TRBD2 (5 bases). The CDR3 consists of 13 residues. The V end was cut by 4 bases, the J end by 2 bases, with 8 bases between. Germline V gene lookup returns CDR1 SGHTA and CDR2 FQGTGA.

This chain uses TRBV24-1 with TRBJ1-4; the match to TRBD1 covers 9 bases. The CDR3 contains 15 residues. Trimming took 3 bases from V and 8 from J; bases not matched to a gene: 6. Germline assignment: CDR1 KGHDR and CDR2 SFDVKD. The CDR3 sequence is CATSDPGTGTEKLFF. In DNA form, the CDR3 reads TGTGCCACCAGTGATCCCGGGACAGGGACCGAAAAACTGTTTTTT.

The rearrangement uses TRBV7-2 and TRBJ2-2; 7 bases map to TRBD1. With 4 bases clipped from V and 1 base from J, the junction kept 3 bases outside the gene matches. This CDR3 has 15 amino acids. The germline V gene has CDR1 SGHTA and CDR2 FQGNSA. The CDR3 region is CASSSTGWNTGELFF. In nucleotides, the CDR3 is TGTGCCAGCAGCTCGACAGGGTGGAACACCGGGGAGCTGTTTTTT. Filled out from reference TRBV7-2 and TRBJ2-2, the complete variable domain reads GAGVSQSPSNKVTEKGKDVELRCDPISGHTALYWYRQSLGQGLEFLIYFQGNSAPDKSGLPSDRFSAERTGGSVSTLTIQRTQQEDSAVYLCASSSTGWNTGELFFGEGSRLTVL.

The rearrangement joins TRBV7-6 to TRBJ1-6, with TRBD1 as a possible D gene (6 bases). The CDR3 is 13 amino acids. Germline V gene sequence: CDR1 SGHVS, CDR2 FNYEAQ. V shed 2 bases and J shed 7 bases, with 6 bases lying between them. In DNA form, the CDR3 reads TGTGCCAGCAGCTTACAGGGGAATTCACCCCTCCACTTT. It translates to CASSLQGNSPLHF.

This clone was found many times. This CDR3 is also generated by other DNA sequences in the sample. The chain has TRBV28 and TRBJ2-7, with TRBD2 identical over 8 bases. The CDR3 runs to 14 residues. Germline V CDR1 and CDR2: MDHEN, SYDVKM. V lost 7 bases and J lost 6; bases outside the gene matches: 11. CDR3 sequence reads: CASIFRGGWGEQYF. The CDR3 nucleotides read TGTGCCAGCATCTTCCGGGGGGGTTGGGGCGAGCAGTACTTC.